This T cell receptor beta chain was retrieved from a study of blood T cell repertoires in COVID-19. About the research overall: Some COVID-19 samples were acute and others convalescent; all came from the United States, Italy and Spain. Sources were T cells, B-cell-depleted T cells, or PBMCs; the material itself was cDNA or gDNA.

As handled by the study authors: Quantification of nucleated cells was approximated via reference gene primer amplification. The protocol was immunoSEQ multiplex PCR, while the TCRdb copy is restricted to in-frame clones and leaves out a portion. V, J and clone size derive from that table, while D and trimming were established from the DNA sequence. The table lists approximately 460,000 clones, 89% of them singletons. CDR3 size: 14 residues. Between the trimmed V and J ends, which lost 1 base and 3 bases, there was a span of 6 bases. Germline V lookup: CDR1 SGHTA, CDR2 FQGNSA. The sample consisted of peripheral blood. V usage is TRBV7-2 and J usage is TRBJ2-2; D call uncertain. This TCR was sampled from a man in his late teens or twenties with COVID-19, enrolled during active disease. CDR3: CASSLGGYTGELFF. The CDR3 DNA reads as TGTGCCAGCAGCTTAGGCGGATACACCGGGGAGCTGTTTTTT.